The clone carrying this TCR beta chain was counted many times. As yet, its antigen is unknown. Unique molecular identifiers were incorporated into the prepared TCRbeta library. TCRdb reprocessed the PCR reads via MiXCR and lists one record per CDR3 protein. The table lists fewer than 550,000 distinct CDR3 sequences, over 9.5% of them singletons, with roughly 15% in the top ten. This record belongs to a study of T-cell reconstitution after alpha-beta-depleted transplantation in children. Findings of the study overall: At around two months after transplant, the alpha-beta T cells were reportedly derived from several hundred expanded clones that came from non-depleted graft cells.

The receptor comes from a female patient aged 2 to 10 who had a stem cell transplant for aplastic anemia, so the T cells may come from the graft donor. The input for sequencing was PBMCs, mostly from graft donor cells, taken 180 days after TCRalphabeta/CD19-depleted stem cell transplant.

CDR3 coding DNA: TGTGCCAGCAGTTTAGGAGCAGGGATAAGGGGGAGCCAGTACTTC. Its translation: CASSLGAGIRGSQYF. The gene calls are TRBV27 and TRBJ2-5; tentative D call: TRBD1 (6 bases). V lost 2 bases, J lost 10 bases, and 20 bases lay in between. CDR1 is MNHEY and CDR2 is SMNVEV in the germline V gene (reference sequence). The CDR3 totals 15 residues.